The source of this T cell receptor beta chain is a study of blood T cell repertoires in COVID-19. About the study: COVID-19 samples, acute and convalescent, were from the United States, Italy and Spain. Sources were T cells, B-cell-depleted T cells, or PBMCs; the material itself was cDNA or gDNA.

CDR1 is SQVTM, CDR2 ANQGSEA, per germline. CDR3 size: 14 residues. V shed 4 bases, J shed 4 bases, and the junction held 7 bases outside the gene matches. Methods used by the authors: Estimates of nucleated cell counts were drawn from the amplification of reference gene primers. Measured with immunoSEQ multiplex PCR; TCRdb has only the in-frame clones, and not every one. That table gives V, J and clone size, and the DNA gave D and trimming. The table lists around 110,000 clones, roughly 79% of them singletons, with 7% to 9.5% in the top ten. Sequenced: peripheral blood. This chain links TRBV29-1 with TRBJ2-1; TRBD2 aligns across 7 bases. The clonotype was recovered from a man in his 70s with active or convalescent COVID-19. The CDR3 here is CSVAERGPYNEQFF. The DNA for the CDR3 is TGCAGCGTTGCGGAGCGGGGCCCTTACAATGAGCAGTTCTTC.